The rows below give T cell receptor beta chains drawn from one sample of a study of CD8 T cells in ankylosing spondylitis. TCRdb itself ran the 5' RACE reads through MiXCR, one entry per CDR3 protein. The table has about 340,000 distinct CDR3 sequences, roughly 8% seen once. The specimen was blood, either unsorted or a sorted T cell fraction (not recorded which). The receptor set was obtained from a male donor with ankylosing spondylitis. Each CDR3 is given with its conserved first and last residue. Each record gives: J gene, clone size, D gene, CDR3 length, V gene, CDR3 protein, CDR3 DNA. D genes are given only for firm matches. Expanded clones get a size class; other rows say once, few or many, or leave the size out.

TRBJ1-5 - - 13 TRBV12-3/TRBV12-4 CASRRQLGQPQHF TGTGCCAGCAGGCGGCAGTTGGGTCAGCCCCAGCATTTT
TRBJ2-7 - - 13 TRBV7-2 CASSSSGLNEQYF TGTGCCAGCAGCTCCTCCGGGCTAAACGAGCAGTACTTC
TRBJ2-3 - - 16 TRBV5-1 CASSLNAGHNTDTQYF TGCGCCAGCAGCTTAAATGCGGGACATAACACAGATACGCAGTATTTT
TRBJ1-1 many - 14 TRBV5-1 CASSFGGENTEAFF TGCGCCAGCAGCTTCGGGGGGGAGAACACTGAAGCTTTCTTT
TRBJ2-3 few TRBD2 15 TRBV20-1 CSASATSGNTDTQYF TGCAGTGCTAGTGCGACTAGCGGGAACACAGATACGCAGTATTTT
TRBJ2-2 - - 14 TRBV10-3 CAISTRKEAGELFF TGTGCCATCTCTACTAGGAAAGAGGCCGGGGAGCTGTTTTTT
TRBJ1-3 - - 14 TRBV2 CASSETLAGNTIYF TGTGCCAGCAGTGAGACCCTGGCCGGAAACACCATATATTTT
TRBJ2-2 many TRBD2 16 TRBV20-1 CSARDPSGTNTGELFF TGCAGTGCTAGAGATCCCAGCGGGACGAACACCGGGGAGCTGTTTTTT
TRBJ1-5 few - 14 TRBV5-1 CASSPQGGYQPQHF TGCGCCAGCAGCCCACAGGGCGGGTATCAGCCCCAGCATTTT
TRBJ2-1 few TRBD2 17 TRBV29-1 CSVTGTSGRTSYNEQFF TGCAGCGTCACCGGGACTAGCGGGAGGACCTCCTACAATGAGCAGTTCTTC
TRBJ1-2 many - 13 TRBV9 CASSVVQGRGYTF TGTGCCAGCAGCGTAGTTCAGGGCCGGGGCTACACCTTC
TRBJ2-5 few TRBD1 15 TRBV12-3/TRBV12-4 CASRRRDRVVETQYF TGTGCCAGCAGAAGAAGGGACAGGGTGGTGGAGACCCAGTACTTC
TRBJ1-2 - - 14 TRBV28 CASSFRGGFYGYTF TGTGCCAGCAGTTTTCGGGGAGGCTTCTATGGCTACACCTTC
TRBJ1-5 - - 17 TRBV28 CASGRLGAFHSNQPQHF TGTGCCAGCGGTCGTTTGGGGGCTTTCCATAGCAATCAGCCCCAGCATTTT
TRBJ1-5 few - 16 TRBV7-9 CASSLGGYGGNQPQHF TGTGCCAGCAGCTTAGGGGGGTATGGAGGCAATCAGCCCCAGCATTTT
TRBJ2-2 - - 15 TRBV20-1 CSASPKLADTGELFF TGCAGTGCCTCCCCTAAACTAGCCGACACCGGGGAGCTGTTTTTT
TRBJ2-5 - - 15 TRBV15 CATSSGRGYQETQYF TGTGCCACCAGCTCAGGTCGGGGGTACCAAGAGACCCAGTACTTC
TRBJ2-3 - TRBD1 15 TRBV7-3 CASSRTGGAGDTQYF TGTGCCAGCAGCAGGACAGGGGGCGCAGGGGATACGCAGTATTTT
TRBJ2-2 many - 14 TRBV11-2 CASSLGGGSRELFF TGTGCCAGCAGCTTAGGTGGTGGGAGCCGGGAGCTGTTTTTT
TRBJ2-6 - - 14 TRBV27 CASRYSSGANVLTF TGTGCCAGCCGCTATTCTTCTGGGGCCAACGTCCTGACTTTC
TRBJ2-1 - TRBD1 13 TRBV20-1 CSAGRDSYNEQFF TGCAGTGCCGGCCGGGACAGCTACAATGAGCAGTTCTTC
TRBJ1-1 many - 12 TRBV20-1 CSAGAIGTEAFF TGCAGTGCTGGGGCCATTGGGACTGAAGCTTTCTTT
TRBJ2-1 many TRBD1 15 TRBV6-5 CASSYTGGLYNEQFF TGTGCCAGCAGCTACACAGGGGGTCTCTACAATGAGCAGTTCTTC